This T cell receptor (beta chain) is from a study of technical replicates of blood from a few donors. TCRdb's copy holds only in-frame clones and misses some; the assay was immunoSEQ multiplex PCR. The data hold tens of thousands of clones, with 91% observed a single time. The germline V and J ends were trimmed by 5 bases and 0 bases, with 10 bases remaining between them. The CDR3 consists of 15 residues. Germline loops: CDR1 MNHNY, CDR2 SVGAGI (reference sequence). The sequenced sample consisted of T cells isolated from PBMCs. The chain has TRBV6-6 and TRBJ1-4; D is possibly TRBD1 (6 bases). The clonotype originates from a human donor in good health. Some clones in this sample may be carry-over from other donors' samples. In DNA, the CDR3 is TGTGCCAGCAGTGCCAGGGGTGCAACTAATGAAAAACTGTTTTTT. This gives the protein CASSARGATNEKLFF.